The TCR beta chain under discussion was sequenced for a study of T cell responses to AZD1222 COVID-19 vaccine. Looking at the study overall: Second doses that came at about 4 or about 12 weeks were put together. Findings of the study overall: Seropositivity was recorded at baseline in only a handful of AZD1222 recipients.

V lost 5 bases, J lost 4 bases, and 14 bases lay in between. The CDR3 contains 14 residues. Germline CDR1 MDHEN, CDR2 SYDVKM. A word on this clone: Its cognate antigen is unknown.

TCRdb's copy holds only in-frame clones and misses some; the assay was immunoSEQ multiplex PCR. Altogether 93,000 or so clones are present, over 70% being singletons, with the ten largest covering more than 20%. The specimen was peripheral blood, collected on day 0 of AZD1222 vaccination. The receptor comes from an adult in good health. The chain joins TRBV28 to TRBJ1-2; D is possibly TRBD1 (6 bases). The CDR3 here is CASSLSGTPYGYTF. The CDR3 DNA follows: TGTGCCAGCAGTCTGTCCGGGACACCCTATGGCTACACCTTC.